The T cell receptor beta chain under discussion was sequenced for a study of blood T cell repertoires in COVID-19. Looking at the study overall: The United States, Italy and Spain were the sources of the acute and convalescent COVID-19 samples.

Measured with immunoSEQ multiplex PCR; TCRdb has only the in-frame clones, and not every one. This sample has about 310,000 clones, with 89% found just once. Recovery meant two consecutive negative NP/OP PCR tests, professional clearance, or resolved symptoms. J was trimmed by 2 bases and V by 3 bases; bases with no gene match: 5. The CDR3 has 14 amino acids. CDR1 is SGHRS, CDR2 YFSETQ, per germline. This clone was observed a few times. The V and J genes are TRBV5-1 and TRBJ2-7, with TRBD1 identical over 7 bases. This clonotype was sampled from a woman in her thirties or forties who had recovered from COVID-19. Source material: PBMCs or T cells enriched from blood (not recorded which). CDR3 loop: CASSSRDSTYEQYF. Written as DNA, the CDR3 is TGCGCCAGCAGCTCCCGGGACAGCACCTACGAGCAGTACTTC.